This T cell receptor (beta chain) appears in the sequencing data of a study of cytomegalovirus exposure and HLA in healthy donors (dated by TCRdb to about 2017). General notes on the study: According to a later analysis, the roughly 120 validation repertoires were produced on the same platform as the 666 repertoires of the first cohort. The study aimed to test whether cataloging public T cell receptors could reveal signatures of past pathogen exposure. In addition to the first cohort of approximately 650 subjects, a separate validation cohort of 120 different subjects was used. The study combined high-throughput TCR immunosequencing, statistical association of individual TCRs with disease status, and machine learning to predict cytomegalovirus infection status. Study-level results and caveats: In a later analysis, TCRs clustered in the first cohort were found to also tend to co-occur in the roughly 130 validation repertoires, with approximately 95% of cluster scores above 0. The classifier was reported to diagnose cytomegalovirus status with high specificity and sensitivity in both the original and validation cohorts. Most TCR sequences were seen in very few donors, while some public TCRs were found in many individuals. All 120 or so repertoires were used to score co-occurrence in the validation cohort in a later analysis, because that analysis had no HLA typing for the cohort. According to the authors, the approach could potentially be generalized to other disease states and immunological phenotypes. Three of the identified cytomegalovirus-associated TCR beta chains were confirmed in vitro to be specific for cytomegalovirus antigens. The study gave a list of about 170 TCR beta chains associated with cytomegalovirus.

Libraries came from the immunoSEQ multiplex PCR assay. As for the authors' bioinformatics: A statistical classification framework was built to diagnose cytomegalovirus status from the catalog of TCR beta chain sequences. TCRdb obtained this table from immuneACCESS and retained in-frame rearrangements with V and J assigned. These tables miss some clones; where compared with another copy, unresolved V genes account for less than half of the shortfall, and the remainder is unexplained. V, J and clone size are those of that table, while D and trimming were read from the DNA. The table for this sample lists tens of thousands of clones; about 95% of them were counted only once. Clones ranked in the top ten supply 6% to 8.5% of the sample. Comment on this clone: Its antigen has not been determined. Base quality data are lacking; no much larger clone is found one base away.

Donors formed part of the validation cohort, which comprised 120 subjects and was distinct from the first cohort of some 700 subjects. Sequences KGHSH (CDR1) and LQKENI (CDR2) are obtained from the germline V gene. Its CDR3 holds 14 amino acids, cysteine through phenylalanine. Just CDR3 DNA is preserved here, 42 bases in frame from base 1. The junction shows trimming of 6 bases on V and 3 bases on J, plus 14 bases between the germline ends. The receptor comes from a woman under 30 in good health and CMV-seropositive. Sequenced sample: PBMCs. This chain joins TRBV18 to TRBJ1-2; 5 matching bases give a weak D call of TRBD1. The CDR3 is CASSQTTAYYGYTF. The DNA sequence is as follows: TGTGCCAGCTCGCAAACGACAGCATACTATGGCTACACCTTC.